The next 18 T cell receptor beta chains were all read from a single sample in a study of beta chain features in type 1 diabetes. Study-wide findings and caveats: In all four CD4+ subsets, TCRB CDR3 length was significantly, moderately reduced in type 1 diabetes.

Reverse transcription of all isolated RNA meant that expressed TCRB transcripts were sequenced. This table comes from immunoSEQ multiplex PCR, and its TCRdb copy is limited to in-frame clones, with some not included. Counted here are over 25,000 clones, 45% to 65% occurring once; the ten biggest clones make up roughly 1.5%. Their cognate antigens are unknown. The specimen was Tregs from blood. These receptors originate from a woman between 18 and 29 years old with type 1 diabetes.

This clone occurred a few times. CDR3 coding DNA: TGTGCCAGCAGTACCCCGGGGGGAATCAACACTGAAGCTTTCTTT. Translation: CASSTPGGINTEAFF. The chain recombines TRBV27 with TRBJ1-1; TRBD1 is a possible D gene (5 bases). Per the germline V gene, CDR1 is MNHEY and CDR2 is SMNVEV (reference sequence). The length of the CDR3 is 15 residues. V was trimmed by 5 bases and J by 2 bases, leaving 15 bases between them.

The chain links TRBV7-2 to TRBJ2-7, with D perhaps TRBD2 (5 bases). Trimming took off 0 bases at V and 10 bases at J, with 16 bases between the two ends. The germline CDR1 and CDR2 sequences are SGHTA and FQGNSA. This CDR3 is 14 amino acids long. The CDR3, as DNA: TGTGCCAGCAGCTTAGCGCGCGACATGGGGAGTCAGTACTTC. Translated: CASSLARDMGSQYF.

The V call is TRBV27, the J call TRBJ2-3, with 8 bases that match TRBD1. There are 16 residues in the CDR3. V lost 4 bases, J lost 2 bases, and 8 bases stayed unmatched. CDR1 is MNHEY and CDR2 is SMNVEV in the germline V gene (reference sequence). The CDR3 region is CASSSDRAGATDTQYF. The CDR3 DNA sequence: TGTGCCAGCAGTTCGGACAGGGCGGGCGCCACAGATACGCAGTATTTT.

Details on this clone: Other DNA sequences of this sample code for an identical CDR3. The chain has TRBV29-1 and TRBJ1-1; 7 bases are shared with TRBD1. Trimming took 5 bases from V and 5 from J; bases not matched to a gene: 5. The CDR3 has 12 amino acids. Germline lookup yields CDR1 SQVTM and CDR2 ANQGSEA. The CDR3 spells CSVKQGNTEAFF. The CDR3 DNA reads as TGCAGCGTTAAACAGGGGAATACTGAAGCTTTCTTT.

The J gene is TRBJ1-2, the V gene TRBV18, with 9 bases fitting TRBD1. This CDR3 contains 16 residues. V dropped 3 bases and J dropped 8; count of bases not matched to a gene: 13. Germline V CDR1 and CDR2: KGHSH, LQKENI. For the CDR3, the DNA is TGTGCCAGCTCACCTAGCTTAACAGGGGGCATCGGCGGCTACACCTTC. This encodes CASSPSLTGGIGGYTF.

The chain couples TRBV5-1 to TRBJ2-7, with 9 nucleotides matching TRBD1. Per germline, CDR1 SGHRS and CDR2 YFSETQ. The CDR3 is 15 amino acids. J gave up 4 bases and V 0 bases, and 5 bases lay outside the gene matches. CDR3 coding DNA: TGCGCCAGCAGCTTGGGAGGGACAGGGCTTTACGAGCAGTACGTC. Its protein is CASSLGGTGLYEQYV.

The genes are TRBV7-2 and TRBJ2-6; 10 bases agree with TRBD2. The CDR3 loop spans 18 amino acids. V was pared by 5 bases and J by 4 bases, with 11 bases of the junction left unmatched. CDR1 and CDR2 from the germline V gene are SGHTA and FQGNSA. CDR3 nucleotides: TGTGCCAGCAGCAGGGATCTAGCGGGAGTCCTGGGGGCCAACGTCCTGACTTTC. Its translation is CASSRDLAGVLGANVLTF.

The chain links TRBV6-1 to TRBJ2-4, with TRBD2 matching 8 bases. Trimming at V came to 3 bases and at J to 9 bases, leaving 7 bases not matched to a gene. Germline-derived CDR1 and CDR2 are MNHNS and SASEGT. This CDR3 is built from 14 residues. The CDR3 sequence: CASSDGAGVGIQYF. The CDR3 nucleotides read TGTGCCAGCAGTGATGGAGCGGGAGTCGGCATTCAGTACTTC.

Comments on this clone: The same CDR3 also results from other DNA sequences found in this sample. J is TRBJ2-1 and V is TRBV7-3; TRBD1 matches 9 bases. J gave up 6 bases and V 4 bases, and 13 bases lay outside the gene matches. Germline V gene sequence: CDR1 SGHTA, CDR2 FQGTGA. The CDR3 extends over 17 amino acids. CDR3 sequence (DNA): TGTGCCAGCAGCTCCTTTAAGGGACAGGGAAGTATCAATGAGCAGTTCTTC. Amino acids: CASSSFKGQGSINEQFF.

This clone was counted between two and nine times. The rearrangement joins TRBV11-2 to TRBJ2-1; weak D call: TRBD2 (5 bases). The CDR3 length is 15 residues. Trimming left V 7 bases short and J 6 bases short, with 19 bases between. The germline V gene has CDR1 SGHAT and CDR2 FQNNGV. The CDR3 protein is CASTPGEWVSNEQFF. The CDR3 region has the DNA TGTGCCAGCACCCCCGGGGAGTGGGTGAGCAATGAGCAGTTCTTC.

The CDR3 sequence is CASSPNPGTDVSGANVLTF. The DNA of the CDR3 is TGTGCCAGCTCACCCAATCCCGGGACAGACGTGTCTGGGGCCAACGTCCTGACTTTC. V is TRBV18 and J is TRBJ2-6; 7 bases line up with TRBD1. Germline V gene sequence: CDR1 KGHSH, CDR2 LQKENI. J was trimmed by 1 base and V by 3 bases; bases with no gene match: 12. The CDR3 loop spans 19 amino acids.

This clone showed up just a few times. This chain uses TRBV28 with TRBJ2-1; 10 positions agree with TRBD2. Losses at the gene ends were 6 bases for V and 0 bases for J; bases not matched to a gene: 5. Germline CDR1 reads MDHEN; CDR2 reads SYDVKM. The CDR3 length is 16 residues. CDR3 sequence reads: CASRSGRASSYNEQFF. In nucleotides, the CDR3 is TGTGCCAGCAGGAGCGGGAGGGCCAGCTCCTACAATGAGCAGTTCTTC.

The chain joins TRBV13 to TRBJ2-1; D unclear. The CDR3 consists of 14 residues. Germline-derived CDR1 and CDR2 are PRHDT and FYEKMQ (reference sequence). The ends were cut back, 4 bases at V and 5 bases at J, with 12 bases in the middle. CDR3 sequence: CASSSPSGNNEQFF. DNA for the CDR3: TGTGCCAGCAGCTCCCCCTCAGGTAACAATGAGCAGTTCTTC.

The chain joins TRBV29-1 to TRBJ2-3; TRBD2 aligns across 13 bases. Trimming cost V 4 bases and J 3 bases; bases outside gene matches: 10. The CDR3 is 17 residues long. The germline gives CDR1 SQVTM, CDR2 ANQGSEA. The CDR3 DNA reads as TGCAGCGTTGTTGGAGGACTAGCGGGAGTTCGGACAGATACGCAGTATTTT. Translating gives CSVVGGLAGVRTDTQYF.

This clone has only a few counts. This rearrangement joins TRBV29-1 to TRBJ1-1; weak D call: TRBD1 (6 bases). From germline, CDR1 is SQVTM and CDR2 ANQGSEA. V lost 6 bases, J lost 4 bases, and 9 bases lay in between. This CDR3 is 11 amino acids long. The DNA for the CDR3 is TGCAGCGTCAGCAGGGGCACTGAAGCTTTCTTT. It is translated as CSVSRGTEAFF. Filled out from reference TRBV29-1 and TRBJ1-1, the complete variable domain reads SAVISQKPSRDICQRGTSLTIQCQVDSQVTMMFWYRQQPGQSLTLIATANQGSEATYESGFVIDKFPISRPNLTFSTLTVSNMSPEDSSIYLCSVSRGTEAFFGQGTRLTVV.

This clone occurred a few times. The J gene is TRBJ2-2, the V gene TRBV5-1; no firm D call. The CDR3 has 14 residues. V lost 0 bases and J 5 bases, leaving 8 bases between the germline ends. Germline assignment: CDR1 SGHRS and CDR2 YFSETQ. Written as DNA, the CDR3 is TGCGCCAGCAGCTTGGAAGCGTCGACCGGGGAGCTGTTTTTT. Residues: CASSLEASTGELFF.

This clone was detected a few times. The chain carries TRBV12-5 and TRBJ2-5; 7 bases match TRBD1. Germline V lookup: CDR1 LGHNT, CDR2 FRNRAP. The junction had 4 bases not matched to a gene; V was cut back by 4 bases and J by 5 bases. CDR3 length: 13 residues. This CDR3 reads CASGSSQGETQYF. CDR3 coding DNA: TGTGCTAGTGGTTCCTCACAGGGGGAGACCCAGTACTTC.

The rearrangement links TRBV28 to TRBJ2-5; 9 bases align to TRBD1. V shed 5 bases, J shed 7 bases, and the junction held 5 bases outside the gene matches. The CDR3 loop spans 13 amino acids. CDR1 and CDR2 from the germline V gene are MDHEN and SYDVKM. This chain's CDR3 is CASSTKGQGTQYF. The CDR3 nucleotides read TGTGCCAGCAGTACGAAGGGACAGGGGACCCAGTACTTC.